Sequencing of this T cell receptor beta chain was carried out in a study of T cell repertoires in cytomegalovirus infection. Study information: A matching HLA type, together with CMV infection, was signaled by public TCR beta signatures.

TCRdb re-called the reads through MiXCR, storing one row per CDR3 protein. Here the sample spans some 250,000 distinct CDR3 sequences, roughly 10% being singletons. Study-wide findings and caveats: There were carriers of CMV plus the relevant HLA, and cumulative public TCR beta family frequency identified them.

This clonotype occurred many times. No antigen is known for it. Germline CDR1 and CDR2: SGHTA and FQGNSA. Trimming shortened V by 1 base and J by 1 base, and 10 bases separated the two germline ends. CDR3 length: 15 amino acids. The material sequenced was PBMCs. The gene calls are TRBV7-2 and TRBJ1-1; a weak D match, TRBD1 (5 bases). This receptor was identified in a human donor in good health (CMV status not recorded). Some clones in this sample may be carry-over from other donors' samples. In DNA form, the CDR3 reads TGTGCCAGCAGCTTAGACCCCGGGGGGAACACTGAAGCTTTCTTT. The encoded protein is CASSLDPGGNTEAFF.